The entry below describes one T cell receptor beta chain. This clonotype was detected only a few times. What this receptor recognizes is not known. No clone much larger than this one lies a single base away; base qualities are absent. Measured from the cysteine to the phenylalanine, the CDR3 is 16 residues long. This entry keeps only the CDR3 DNA: 48 bases, framed from base 1. V loses 5 bases, J loses 4 bases, and the germline ends lie 16 bases apart. The CDR1 and CDR2 encoded by the germline V gene are SGHRS and YFSETQ. Libraries came from PCR. Data came from an Illumina HiSeq 2500. TCR libraries were prepared with molecular barcoding, using unique molecular identifiers to normalize TCRbeta repertoire quantification. The public reads were run again by TCRdb, first through fastp at Q25 and then through MiXCR, and only productive beta chains were kept. Each entry is one CDR3 protein sequence, shown with its most common DNA and genes. The sample includes roughly 590,000 distinct CDR3 sequences, with approximately 17% observed a single time. The ten largest clones add up to 1.1% of the sample.

The sample comes from a study of T-cell reconstitution after alpha-beta-depleted transplantation in children (dated by TCRdb to the mid-2010s). About the study as a whole: Using TCR repertoire profiling, the study quantitatively followed how T-cell immune reconstitution unfolded in children after TCRalphabeta/CD19-depleted allogeneic hematopoietic cell transplantation.

The sequence was collected from a human donor who donated a stem cell graft to a child with acute myeloid leukemia. The V and J segments used are TRBV5-1 and TRBJ2-6, with the D call perhaps TRBD1 or TRBD2, each one matching 5 bases. The sequenced sample was PBMCs from the stem cell graft donor, obtained from the stem cell graft. The DNA sequence reads TGCGCCAGCAGTAGAGGGTCAGGGTCAGGGGCCAACGTCCTGACTTTC. Its amino acids are CASSRGSGSGANVLTF.